This record concerns one TCR beta chain sequence. These data belong to a study of blood T cell repertoires in COVID-19. Study information: COVID-19 samples collected from the United States, Italy and Spain covered acute and convalescent phases. T cells, B-cell-depleted T cells, or PBMCs provided the cDNA or gDNA that served as material.

The CDR3 totals 17 residues. In the authors' methods: Amplification from reference gene primers served as the basis for estimated nucleated cell counts. TCRdb's table, derived via immunoSEQ multiplex PCR, lists solely in-frame clones and lacks some. The V and J calls and clone size come from that table; D and trimming were worked out from the DNA. The sample contains some 110,000 clones, 70% to 85% of which appear only once. This receptor was obtained from a woman aged 55-69 years with acute or convalescent COVID-19. The chain joins TRBV1 to TRBJ2-5; the D segment call TRBD2 is taken from the table without a DNA check. TRBV1 is a known pseudogene. The source material was peripheral blood. The DNA for the CDR3 is TGCACCAGCAGCCGCCAATTGGGGACGGGAGGAGACGAGACCCAGTACTTC. Amino acids: CTSSRQLGTGGDETQYF.